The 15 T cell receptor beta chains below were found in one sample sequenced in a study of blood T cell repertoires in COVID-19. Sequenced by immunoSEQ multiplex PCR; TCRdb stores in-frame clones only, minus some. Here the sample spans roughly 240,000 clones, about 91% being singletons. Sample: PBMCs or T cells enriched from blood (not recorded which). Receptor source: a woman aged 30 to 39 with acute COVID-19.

The DNA for the CDR3 is TGCGCCAGCAGCTTGTTCAGTGACAGGGCCAAATACGAGCAGTACTTC. Residues: CASSLFSDRAKYEQYF. The chain combines TRBV5-1 with TRBJ2-7; 7 bases match TRBD1. Germline assignment: CDR1 SGHRS and CDR2 YFSETQ. The J segment lost 4 bases and the V segment lost 1 base, leaving 11 bases of the junction unmatched. There are 16 residues in the CDR3.

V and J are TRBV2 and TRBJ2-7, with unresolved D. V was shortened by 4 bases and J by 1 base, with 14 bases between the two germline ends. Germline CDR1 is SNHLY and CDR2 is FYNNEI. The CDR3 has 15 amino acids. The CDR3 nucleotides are TGTGCCAGCAGTGTCGGCCGGGTACAATCCTACGAGCAGTACTTC. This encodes CASSVGRVQSYEQYF.

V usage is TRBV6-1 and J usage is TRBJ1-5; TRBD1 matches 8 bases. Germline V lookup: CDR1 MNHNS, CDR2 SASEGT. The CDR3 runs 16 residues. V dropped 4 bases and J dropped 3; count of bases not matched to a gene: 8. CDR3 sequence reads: CASSGDRGSNNQPQHF. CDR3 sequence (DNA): TGTGCCAGCAGTGGTGACAGGGGATCAAACAATCAGCCCCAGCATTTT.

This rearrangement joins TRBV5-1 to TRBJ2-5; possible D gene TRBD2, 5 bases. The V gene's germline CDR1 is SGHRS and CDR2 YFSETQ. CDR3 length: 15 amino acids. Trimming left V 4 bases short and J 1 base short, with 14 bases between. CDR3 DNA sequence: TGCGCCAGCAGCCGTACTACTAGATTCCAAGAGACCCAGTACTTC. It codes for CASSRTTRFQETQYF.

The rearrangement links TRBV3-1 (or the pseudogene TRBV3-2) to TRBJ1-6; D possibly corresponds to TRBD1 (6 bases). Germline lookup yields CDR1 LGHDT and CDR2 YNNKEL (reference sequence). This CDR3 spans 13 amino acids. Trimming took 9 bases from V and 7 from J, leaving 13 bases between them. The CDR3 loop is CASAGVANSPLHF. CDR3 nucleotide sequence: TGTGCCAGTGCAGGGGTTGCGAATTCACCCCTCCACTTT.

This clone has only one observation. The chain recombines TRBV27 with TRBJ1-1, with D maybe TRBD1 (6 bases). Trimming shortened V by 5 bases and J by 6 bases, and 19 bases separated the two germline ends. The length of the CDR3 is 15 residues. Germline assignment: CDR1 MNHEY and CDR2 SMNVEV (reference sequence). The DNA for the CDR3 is TGTGCCAGCAGTCCACATCGACCGGGGGGCTCTGAAGCTTTCTTT. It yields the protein CASSPHRPGGSEAFF.

Written as DNA, the CDR3 is TGTGCCAGCAGTTACTCACAGGGCCATTCACCCCTCCACTTT. It translates to CASSYSQGHSPLHF. The V gene is TRBV6-5, the J gene TRBJ1-6; D may be TRBD1 (6 bases). Germline V CDR1 and CDR2: MNHEY, SVGAGI. Trimming cost V 0 bases and J 8 bases, with 8 bases left between them. There are 14 residues in the CDR3.

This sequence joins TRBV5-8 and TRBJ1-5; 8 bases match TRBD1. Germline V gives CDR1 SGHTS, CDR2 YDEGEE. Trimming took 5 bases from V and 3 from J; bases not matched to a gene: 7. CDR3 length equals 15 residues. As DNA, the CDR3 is TGTGCCAGCAGTAAGACAGGGGATACCAATCAGCCCCAGCATTTT. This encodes CASSKTGDTNQPQHF.

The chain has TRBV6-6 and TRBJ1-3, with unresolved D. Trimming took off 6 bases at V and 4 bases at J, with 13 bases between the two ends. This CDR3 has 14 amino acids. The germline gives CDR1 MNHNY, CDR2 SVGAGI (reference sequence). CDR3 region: CASSPSVSGNTIYF. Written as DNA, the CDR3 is TGTGCCAGCAGCCCTTCGGTTTCCGGAAACACCATATATTTT.

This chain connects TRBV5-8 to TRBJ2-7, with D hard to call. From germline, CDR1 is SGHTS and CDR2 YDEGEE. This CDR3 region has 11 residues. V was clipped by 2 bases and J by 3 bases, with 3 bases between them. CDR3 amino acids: CASSFRYEQYF. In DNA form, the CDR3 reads TGTGCCAGCAGCTTCCGCTACGAGCAGTACTTC.

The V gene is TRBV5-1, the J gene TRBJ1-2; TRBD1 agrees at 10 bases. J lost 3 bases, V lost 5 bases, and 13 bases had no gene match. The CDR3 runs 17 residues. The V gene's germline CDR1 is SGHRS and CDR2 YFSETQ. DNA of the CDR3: TGCGCCAGCAGTCCGAGGCGACAGGGGGCAAACCACTATGGCTACACCTTC. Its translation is CASSPRRQGANHYGYTF.

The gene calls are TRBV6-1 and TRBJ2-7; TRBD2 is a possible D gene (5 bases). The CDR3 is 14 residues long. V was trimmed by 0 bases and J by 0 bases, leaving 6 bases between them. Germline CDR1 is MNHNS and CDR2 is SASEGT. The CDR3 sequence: CASSEAGSSYEQYF. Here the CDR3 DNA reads TGTGCCAGCAGTGAAGCGGGGAGCTCCTACGAGCAGTACTTC.

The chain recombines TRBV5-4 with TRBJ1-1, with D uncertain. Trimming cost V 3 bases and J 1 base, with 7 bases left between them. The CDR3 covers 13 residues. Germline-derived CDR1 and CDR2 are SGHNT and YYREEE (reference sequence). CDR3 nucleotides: TGTGCCAGCAGCTCACCGGGGAACACTGAAGCTTTCTTT. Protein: CASSSPGNTEAFF.

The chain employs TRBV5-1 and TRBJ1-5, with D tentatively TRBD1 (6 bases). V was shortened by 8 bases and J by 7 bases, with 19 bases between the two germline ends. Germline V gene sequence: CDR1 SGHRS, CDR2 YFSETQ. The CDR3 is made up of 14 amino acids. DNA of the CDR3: TGCGCCAGGGTCCCAGGGGCGACGCGACAGCCCCAGCATTTT. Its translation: CARVPGATRQPQHF.

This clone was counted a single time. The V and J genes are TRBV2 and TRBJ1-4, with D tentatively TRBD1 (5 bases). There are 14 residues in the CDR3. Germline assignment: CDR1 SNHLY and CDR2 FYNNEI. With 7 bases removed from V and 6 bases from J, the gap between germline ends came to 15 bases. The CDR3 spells CASILQAGDEKLFF. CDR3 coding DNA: TGTGCCAGCATCCTTCAGGCGGGGGATGAAAAACTGTTTTTT.